Reported below is one T cell receptor beta chain. What antigen it recognizes has not been identified. Per-base quality was not reported, and no clone a single base away is much larger than it. CDR1 and CDR2, looked up from the germline V gene (reference sequence), are SEHNR and FQNEAQ. Measured from the cysteine to the phenylalanine, the CDR3 is 15 residues long. Only the CDR3 part of the read is kept: 45 bases, read in frame from the first base. V is trimmed back by 5 bases and J by 5 bases, and the junction contains 6 bases that no gene match accounts for. This sample is drawn from a study of blood T cell repertoires in COVID-19 (dated by TCRdb to about 2020). Looking at the study overall: The collaborator samples originated in the United States, Italy and Spain and spanned the acute and convalescent phases of COVID-19. Samples were obtained from the ongoing ImmuneRACE study (first 160 participants) and from 1,254 subjects provided by 6 global collaborators. Sample metadata almost always included a de-identified subject ID, COVID-19 status, age in years and sex. Where HLA class I and class II types were available, the types were taken from metadata supplied by the sample provider, not from assay-based typing. The prospective study material was composed of cDNA or gDNA derived from T cells, B-cell-depleted T cells, or PBMCs. The repertoires were made available in a free public database intended to serve as a resource for research on the immune response to SARS-CoV-2. The dataset comprised deeply sampled blood TCRbeta repertoires from subjects exposed to, actively infected with, or recovered from COVID-19.

Broad study findings and their caveats: Clinical and demographic metadata were provided uncurated, with the amount varying by source and participant.

TCRbeta CDR3 regions were amplified from genomic DNA by means of the immunoSEQ Assay, a bias-controlled multiplex PCR. From the authors' description of their analysis: Nucleated cell counts per sample were estimated from amplification of reference gene primers within the assay. Sequence reads were collapsed and filtered to measure the absolute abundance of every unique TCRbeta CDR3 rearrangement. For each sample, productive Simpson clonality was calculated as the square root of Simpson's diversity index across productive rearrangements. The table was pulled from immuneACCESS by TCRdb, which kept in-frame rearrangements only. Such tables lose some clones; where checked, under half of the loss comes from unresolved V genes, and the rest has no known cause. The D gene and trimming were derived from the DNA, and the V and J assignments and clone size from that table. This sample lists some 300,000 clones; approximately 88% were detected once. Approximately 1% of the sample is in the top ten clones.

Participants in the prospective study were aged roughly 18 to 95 years, lived in 20 to 25 United States geographic areas, and enrolled through a virtual design. In the prospective study, cohorts were assigned on the basis of participant-reported clinical history obtained from a screening survey and a study questionnaire. For ImmuneRACE Cohort 3, a participant was defined as recovered based on two consecutive negative NP/OP PCR tests, clearance by a healthcare professional, or resolution of symptoms. Mobile phlebotomists in the prospective study collected whole blood, serum and a nasopharyngeal or oropharyngeal swab from every participant. Additional blood draws and questionnaires over an approximately 2-month period could optionally be provided by prospective study participants. Prospective study blood samples were shipped either frozen or at room temperature before DNA extraction.

The V gene is TRBV7-9 and the J gene is TRBJ1-4; 9 bases in the middle match TRBD1. The origin of this receptor is a woman in her twenties or thirties who had recovered from COVID-19. Sample: PBMCs or T cells enriched from blood (not recorded which). The bases read TGTGCCAGCAGCGCCAGGACAGGGGAGAATGAAAAACTGTTTTTT. It codes for CASSARTGENEKLFF.